This is a list of T cell receptor beta chains from one sample in a study of beta chain features in type 1 diabetes. Using immunoSEQ multiplex PCR, the repertoire was profiled, and TCRdb retains in-frame clones only, with some absent. The sample contains approximately 84,000 clones, under 35% of which appear only once. What was sequenced was stem cell memory CD4+ T cells from blood. The receptors stem from a woman between 18 and 30 years old in good health. Each CDR3 is given with its conserved first and last residue. A D gene is named only where the DNA matches it firmly. Clone size, where shown, is once, few, many, or a class for clones that have expanded.

v_gene: TRBV7-3
j_gene: TRBJ2-1
len: 17
abundance: few
d_gene: TRBD2
CDR3nt: TGTGCCAGCAGCGACGGGGGCGGCGGGAGGCCGATCGGAGAGCAGTTCTTC
CDR3aa: CASSDGGGGRPIGEQFF

v_gene: TRBV15
j_gene: TRBJ1-2
len: 13
abundance: few
d_gene: TRBD1
CDR3nt: TGTGCCACCAGCCCGAGGACAGGGCGCGGGGACACCTTC
CDR3aa: CATSPRTGRGDTF

v_gene: TRBV19
j_gene: TRBJ2-1
len: 15
abundance: -
d_gene: TRBD2
CDR3nt: TGTGCCAGTAGTATCGAGCGGGGGGGCACGGATGAGCAGTTCTTC
CDR3aa: CASSIERGGTDEQFF

v_gene: TRBV6-8
j_gene: TRBJ2-1
len: 15
abundance: -
d_gene: TRBD2
CDR3nt: TGTGCCCTCGTGGGACTAGCGGGAGGGAACAATGAGCAGTTCTTC
CDR3aa: CALVGLAGGNNEQFF

v_gene: TRBV19
j_gene: TRBJ2-1
len: 16
abundance: -
d_gene: TRBD2
CDR3nt: TGTGCCAGTAGTATTGAGAGCGGGGGGACAACCAATGAGCAGTTCTTC
CDR3aa: CASSIESGGTTNEQFF

v_gene: TRBV7-2
j_gene: TRBJ2-5
len: 14
abundance: -
d_gene: -
CDR3nt: TGTGCCAGCAGCTTCCCAGGAAGACAAGAGACCCAGTACTTC
CDR3aa: CASSFPGRQETQYF

v_gene: TRBV2
j_gene: TRBJ2-3
len: 15
abundance: few
d_gene: TRBD2
CDR3nt: TGTGCCAGCAGGGAGGGACTAGCGGGCACAGATACGCAGTATTTT
CDR3aa: CASREGLAGTDTQYF

v_gene: TRBV29-1
j_gene: TRBJ2-1
len: 15
abundance: -
d_gene: -
CDR3nt: TGCAGCGTAGCCAGCCAGGTAAACGACTACAATGAGCAGTTCTTC
CDR3aa: CSVASQVNDYNEQFF

v_gene: TRBV5-1
j_gene: TRBJ2-7
len: 15
abundance: -
d_gene: TRBD2
CDR3nt: TGCGCCAGCAGCTTACTAGCGGGTCCCAACTACGAGCAGTACTTC
CDR3aa: CASSLLAGPNYEQYF

v_gene: TRBV18
j_gene: TRBJ2-5
len: 16
abundance: few
d_gene: -
CDR3nt: TGTGCCAGCTCACCACCTTATGTAAGATCCGGGGAGACCCAGTACTTC
CDR3aa: CASSPPYVRSGETQYF

v_gene: TRBV14
j_gene: TRBJ2-7
len: 13
abundance: few
d_gene: -
CDR3nt: TGTGCCAGCAGTCACTTCCTCGGGTACGAGCAGTACTTC
CDR3aa: CASSHFLGYEQYF

v_gene: TRBV2
j_gene: TRBJ1-2
len: 13
abundance: few
d_gene: TRBD1
CDR3nt: TGTGCCAGAGACGCGGACAGGGGGCATGGCTACACCTTC
CDR3aa: CARDADRGHGYTF

v_gene: TRBV15
j_gene: TRBJ1-3
len: 16
abundance: few
d_gene: TRBD1
CDR3nt: TGTGCCACCAGGCCGGGACAGGGAAGTTCTGGAAACACCATATATTTT
CDR3aa: CATRPGQGSSGNTIYF

v_gene: TRBV11-1
j_gene: TRBJ1-6
len: 13
abundance: few
d_gene: -
CDR3nt: TGTGCCAGCGGCAAGGACAGAGGTTCACCCCTCCACTTT
CDR3aa: CASGKDRGSPLHF

v_gene: TRBV5-6
j_gene: TRBJ2-7
len: 15
abundance: few
d_gene: TRBD2
CDR3nt: TGTGCCAGCAGCTTGAGACTAGCGGGGTACTACGAGCAGTACTTC
CDR3aa: CASSLRLAGYYEQYF

v_gene: TRBV7-2
j_gene: TRBJ2-1
len: 16
abundance: -
d_gene: -
CDR3nt: TGTGCCAGCAGCTCCTTCGCAGGGGTCTTGGGAAGTGAGCAGTTCTTC
CDR3aa: CASSSFAGVLGSEQFF

v_gene: TRBV7-2
j_gene: TRBJ2-3
len: 12
abundance: -
d_gene: -
CDR3nt: TGTGCCAGCAGCTCTTTCACAGATACGCAGTATTTT
CDR3aa: CASSSFTDTQYF

v_gene: TRBV30
j_gene: TRBJ1-5
len: 15
abundance: -
d_gene: -
CDR3nt: TGTGCCTGGAGTGTAGGGCAGGGGATCGATCAGCCCCAGCATTTT
CDR3aa: CAWSVGQGIDQPQHF

v_gene: TRBV6-1
j_gene: TRBJ1-1
len: 12
abundance: few
d_gene: -
CDR3nt: TGTGCCAGCAGTGAACTCAGGGGTTGGGCTTTCTTT
CDR3aa: CASSELRGWAFF

v_gene: TRBV9
j_gene: TRBJ2-1
len: 16
abundance: few
d_gene: TRBD2
CDR3nt: TGTGCCAGCAGCTTCCGGACTAGCGGGGGTACCAATGAGCAGTTCTTC
CDR3aa: CASSFRTSGGTNEQFF

v_gene: TRBV30
j_gene: TRBJ2-5
len: 15
abundance: -
d_gene: -
CDR3nt: TGTGCCTGGAGTGTAAGGCGGGGTTGGCAAGAGGCCCAGTACTTC
CDR3aa: CAWSVRRGWQEAQYF

v_gene: TRBV9
j_gene: TRBJ2-2
len: 14
abundance: -
d_gene: TRBD2
CDR3nt: TGTGCCAGCAGAGCGGGAGGGGTGGACCGGGAGCTGTTTTTT
CDR3aa: CASRAGGVDRELFF

v_gene: TRBV7-2
j_gene: TRBJ2-3
len: 9
abundance: few
d_gene: -
CDR3nt: TGTGCCAGCCCACCGGCGCAGTATTTT
CDR3aa: CASPPAQYF

v_gene: TRBV27
j_gene: TRBJ1-2
len: 14
abundance: -
d_gene: -
CDR3nt: TGTGCCAGCAGCCCGGCTAAACGGGGCTATGGCTACACCTTC
CDR3aa: CASSPAKRGYGYTF

v_gene: TRBV27
j_gene: TRBJ1-5
len: 14
abundance: -
d_gene: -
CDR3nt: TGTGCCAGCAGTCCCCGGGGGAGCAATCAGCCCCAGCATTTT
CDR3aa: CASSPRGSNQPQHF

v_gene: TRBV27
j_gene: TRBJ2-7
len: 17
abundance: -
d_gene: -
CDR3nt: TGTGCCAGCCAGACAAGGGCCCCCGGCCACCAGGGCTCCGAGCAGTACTTC
CDR3aa: CASQTRAPGHQGSEQYF

v_gene: TRBV4-2
j_gene: TRBJ2-1
len: 17
abundance: -
d_gene: TRBD2
CDR3nt: TGTGCCAGCAGCCCGGGACTAGCGGGATTCTCCTACAATGAGCAGTTCTTC
CDR3aa: CASSPGLAGFSYNEQFF

v_gene: TRBV19
j_gene: TRBJ2-2
len: 11
abundance: -
d_gene: -
CDR3nt: TGTGCCAGTAGCCAGGTCGGGGAGCTGTTTTTT
CDR3aa: CASSQVGELFF

v_gene: TRBV7-9
j_gene: TRBJ2-3
len: 15
abundance: -
d_gene: -
CDR3nt: TGTGCCAGCAGCTTAACCCCAGGGGCGACAGATACGCAGTATTTT
CDR3aa: CASSLTPGATDTQYF

v_gene: TRBV30
j_gene: TRBJ2-7
len: 14
abundance: few
d_gene: -
CDR3nt: TGTGCCTGGAGGGAGGGGACTGGAGCCTACGAGCAGTACTTC
CDR3aa: CAWREGTGAYEQYF

v_gene: TRBV7-6
j_gene: TRBJ2-2
len: 14
abundance: -
d_gene: -
CDR3nt: TGTGCCAGCAGTTTAGGACTCGCGTCCGGGGAGCTGTTTTTT
CDR3aa: CASSLGLASGELFF

v_gene: TRBV7-2
j_gene: TRBJ1-5
len: 12
abundance: -
d_gene: -
CDR3nt: TGTGCCAGCAGCCACTACGGGCAGCCCCAGCATTTT
CDR3aa: CASSHYGQPQHF

v_gene: TRBV27
j_gene: TRBJ2-1
len: 14
abundance: once
d_gene: TRBD1
CDR3nt: TGTGCCAGCAGGCGTCCCGGGACAGGGTTCGAGCAGTTCTTC
CDR3aa: CASRRPGTGFEQFF

v_gene: TRBV7-3
j_gene: TRBJ2-5
len: 17
abundance: -
d_gene: TRBD2
CDR3nt: TGTGCCAGCAGCTTAGGTTCCAGCGGGGGGGCCCGAGAGACCCAGTACTTC
CDR3aa: CASSLGSSGGARETQYF

v_gene: TRBV30
j_gene: TRBJ2-2
len: 15
abundance: few
d_gene: TRBD2
CDR3nt: TGTGCCTGGAGTACCCAAACTAGCGGAGGCGGGGAGCTGTTTTTT
CDR3aa: CAWSTQTSGGGELFF

v_gene: TRBV11-3
j_gene: TRBJ2-1
len: 15
abundance: -
d_gene: TRBD2
CDR3nt: TGTGCCAGCAGCTTAGCCGGGAGGGTTAGCAATGAGCAGTTCTTC
CDR3aa: CASSLAGRVSNEQFF